The clone carrying this T cell receptor (beta chain) was picked up a small number of times. The data derive from a study of early T cells in non-severe SARS-CoV-2 infection. TCRdb reprocessed the 5' RACE reads via MiXCR and lists one record per CDR3 protein. Of approximately 69,000 distinct CDR3 sequences listed, roughly 11% were seen once; the top ten hold about 5.8%. CDR1 and CDR2 (germline): MNHNY, SVGAGI (reference sequence). Trimming took off 2 bases at V and 2 bases at J, with 7 bases between the two ends. The CDR3 runs 14 residues. The material sequenced was whole blood, taken at baseline. The chain joins TRBV6-6 to TRBJ1-3; no clear D gene. This receptor was identified in an adult who was a healthcare worker with PCR-confirmed SARS-CoV-2 infection or an uninfected control (not recorded which). The CDR3 DNA reads as TGTGCCAGCAGTTACGAGACAACTGGAAACACCATATATTTT. Amino acid sequence: CASSYETTGNTIYF.